The clone carrying this TCR beta chain has ten or more counts. This specimen belongs to a study of blood T cells in healthy people across ages. A sample-barcoded 5' primer and a J-beta primer mix were used in a second PCR of about 7 to 12 cycles. TCRdb processed the 5' RACE reads anew with MiXCR; each CDR3 protein has one entry. The table has roughly 550,000 distinct CDR3 sequences, less than 25% seen once. The sample also formed part of further work on T cells of mothers and their children. As that report states: The people who donated were a few healthy Caucasian mothers and their six children.

What was sequenced was blood. The sequence was obtained from a boy aged 5-17 years in good health.

CDR3 nucleotides: TGTGCCAGCAGGGGGGACCGGGGCGGGGGCACTGAAGCTTTCTTT. Translating gives CASRGDRGGGTEAFF. The V call is TRBV25-1, the J call TRBJ1-1, with a weak D call TRBD1 (5 bases). Germline-derived CDR1 and CDR2 are MGHDK and SYGVNS. V was clipped by 6 bases and J by 4 bases, with 18 bases between them. There are 15 residues in the CDR3.